The 4 T cell receptor beta chains given below trace back to one sample, sequenced in a study of blood T cell repertoires in COVID-19. Method: immunoSEQ multiplex PCR; TCRdb's copy keeps in-frame clones and lacks some. The data contain around 310,000 clones, approximately 88% of them singletons. Sequencing used peripheral blood. The receptors derive from a woman aged 50 to 60 with active or convalescent COVID-19.

The chain recombines TRBV27 with TRBJ1-2; 7 positions match TRBD1. The germline CDR1 and CDR2 sequences are MNHEY and SMNVEV (reference sequence). The V gene end was trimmed by 6 bases and the J gene end by 5 bases; junction bases not matched to a gene: 12. CDR3 length equals 15 residues. CDR3 loop: CASSPVRDSLYGYTF. The CDR3, as DNA: TGTGCCAGCAGCCCAGTCCGGGACAGCCTATATGGCTACACCTTC.

This clone was detected only once. This chain joins TRBV10-3 and TRBJ1-1; 8 bases are shared with TRBD1. This CDR3 is 16 amino acids long. J lost 1 base, V lost 8 bases, and 12 bases had no gene match. Germline CDR1 and CDR2: ENHRY and SYGVKD. DNA of the CDR3: TGTGCCATCGCATCGGGGGACAGGAAGGAGAACACTGAAGCTTTCTTT. Translation: CAIASGDRKENTEAFF.

The V call is TRBV27, the J call TRBJ1-5; the D gene is possibly TRBD1 (6 bases). Germline assignment: CDR1 MNHEY and CDR2 SMNVEV (reference sequence). This CDR3 is built from 13 residues. The V end was cut by 2 bases, the J end by 6 bases, with 8 bases between. In DNA, the CDR3 is TGTGCCAGCAGTTTAACAGGGCGTCAGCCCCAGCATTTT. Translation: CASSLTGRQPQHF.

This clone was seen ten or more times. The chain is built from TRBV12-1 and TRBJ2-7; the listed D gene, TRBD2, was not tested against the DNA. TRBV12-1 is given as a pseudogene. The length of the CDR3 is 20 residues. Here the CDR3 reads CASTSGIFASGPTLNYEQYF. CDR3 sequence (DNA): TGTGCCAGCACCAGCGGGATATTTGCTAGCGGGCCTACCCTTAACTACGAGCAGTACTTC.